This T cell receptor beta chain was obtained from a study of human CD4 T cells and Enterobacteriaceae. Study-level background: Heat-inactivated E. coli, K. pneumoniae, E. aerogenes, S. flexneri, S. sonnei, S. typhimurium, S. aureus stimulated cells.

The CDR3 is 17 amino acids. Germline loops: CDR1 MRHNA, CDR2 SNTAGT. The V and J ends lost 2 bases and 4 bases respectively, with 15 bases between them. Only in-frame clones appear in the TCRdb table, and some are missing; sequencing was by immunoSEQ multiplex PCR. The sample shows some 1,100 clones, around a third of them seen only once. FACS sorting after roughly 6-7 days collected CFSE-low CD25+ ICOS+ proliferating activated T cells. At a 2:1 ratio, CFSE-labeled memory CD4+ T cells were cultured with irradiated autologous monocytes pulsed with antigen. Memory CD4+ T cells were sorted as all CD4+ cells except CD45RA+CCR7+CD95- naive cells, over 95% pure. CD4+ T cells and monocytes were enriched with CD4 and CD14 microbeads. Sorting first excluded CD8+, CD14+, CD16+, CD56+, CD19+ and CD25-bright cells. This clone was counted once. The identical CDR3 is also encoded by other nucleotide sequences in the sample.

Study-level findings and limits: Sharing with control bacteria was rare for Enterobacteriaceae clonotypes.

V gene TRBV6-4 combines with J gene TRBJ2-6, with a weak D call TRBD2 (6 bases). The receptor was derived from a human donor in good health. Source material: bacteria-reactive CD4+ T cells grown in culture. Subset indicated: CFSE-low proliferating memory CD4 T cells sorted after in vitro stimulation with a heat-inactivated bacterium or M. tuberculosis lysate. The CDR3: CASSDGGGGLGANVLTF. DNA of the CDR3: TGTGCCAGCAGTGACGGGGGAGGCGGGCTCGGGGCCAACGTCCTGACTTTC.